The TCR beta chain described here comes from a study of blood T cell repertoires in COVID-19. About the study: Some COVID-19 samples were acute and others convalescent; all came from the United States, Italy and Spain. The analysed material was cDNA or gDNA that came from T cells, B-cell-depleted T cells, or PBMCs.

Original handling: The assay estimated nucleated cells by amplifying reference gene primers. Sequencing used immunoSEQ multiplex PCR; TCRdb keeps in-frame clones, though not all of them. That table gives V, J and clone size, and the DNA gave D and trimming. The repertoire has under 50,000 clones, 79% of them found once; the top ten carry about a quarter. The sample consisted of peripheral blood. The sequence came from a man in his 70s with acute or convalescent COVID-19.

CDR3 amino acids: CASSLQGASTDTQYF. CDR3 sequence (DNA): TGCGCCAGCAGCTTACAGGGAGCGAGCACAGATACGCAGTATTTT. This chain uses TRBV5-1 with TRBJ2-3; perhaps TRBD1 as D (6 bases). Trimming shortened V by 2 bases and J by 0 bases, and 10 bases separated the two germline ends. CDR1 and CDR2 from the germline V gene are SGHRS and YFSETQ. This CDR3 is built from 15 residues. Full variable domain (missing parts from reference TRBV5-1 and TRBJ2-3): KAGVTQTPRYLIKTRGQQVTLSCSPISGHRSVSWYQQTPGQGLQFLFEYFSETQRNKGNFPGRFSGRQFSNSRSEMNVSTLELGDSALYLCASSLQGASTDTQYFGPGTRLTVL.